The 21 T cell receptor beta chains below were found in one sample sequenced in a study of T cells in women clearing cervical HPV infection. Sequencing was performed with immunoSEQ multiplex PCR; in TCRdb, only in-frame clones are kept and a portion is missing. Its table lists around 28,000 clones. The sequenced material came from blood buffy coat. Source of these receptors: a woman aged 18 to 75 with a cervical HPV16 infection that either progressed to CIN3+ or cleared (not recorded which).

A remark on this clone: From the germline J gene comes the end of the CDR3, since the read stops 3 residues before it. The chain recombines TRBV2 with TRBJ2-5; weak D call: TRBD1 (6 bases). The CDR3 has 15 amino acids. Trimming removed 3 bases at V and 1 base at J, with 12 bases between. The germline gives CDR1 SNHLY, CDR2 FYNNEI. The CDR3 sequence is CASSESLGAQETQYF. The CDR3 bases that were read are TGTGCCAGCAGTGAGAGTTTGGGGGCCCAAGAGACC.

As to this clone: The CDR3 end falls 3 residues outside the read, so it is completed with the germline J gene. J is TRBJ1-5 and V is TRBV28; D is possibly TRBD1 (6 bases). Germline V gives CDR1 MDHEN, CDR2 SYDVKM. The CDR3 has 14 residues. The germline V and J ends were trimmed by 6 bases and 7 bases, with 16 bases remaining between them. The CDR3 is CASSVLGTFQPQHF. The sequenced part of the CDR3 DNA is TGTGCCAGCAGCGTTCTCGGGACATTCCAGCCC.

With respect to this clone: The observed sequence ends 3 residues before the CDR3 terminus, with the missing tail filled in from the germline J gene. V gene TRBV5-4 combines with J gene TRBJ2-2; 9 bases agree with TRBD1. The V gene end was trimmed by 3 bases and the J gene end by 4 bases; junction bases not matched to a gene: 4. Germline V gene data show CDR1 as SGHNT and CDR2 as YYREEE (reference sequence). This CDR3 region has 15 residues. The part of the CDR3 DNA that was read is TGTGCCAGCAGCTGGGGGACAGGGACCACCGGGGAG. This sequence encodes CASSWGTGTTGE. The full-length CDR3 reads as CASSWGTGTTGELFF.

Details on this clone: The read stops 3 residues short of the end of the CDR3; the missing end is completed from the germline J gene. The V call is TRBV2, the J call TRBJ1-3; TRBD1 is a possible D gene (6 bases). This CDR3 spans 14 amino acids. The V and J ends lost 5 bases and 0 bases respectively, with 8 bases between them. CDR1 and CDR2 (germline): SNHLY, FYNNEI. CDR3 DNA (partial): TGTGCCAGCAGTACAGGGTACTCTGGAAACACC. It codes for CASSTGYSGNT. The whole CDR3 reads CASSTGYSGNTIYF.

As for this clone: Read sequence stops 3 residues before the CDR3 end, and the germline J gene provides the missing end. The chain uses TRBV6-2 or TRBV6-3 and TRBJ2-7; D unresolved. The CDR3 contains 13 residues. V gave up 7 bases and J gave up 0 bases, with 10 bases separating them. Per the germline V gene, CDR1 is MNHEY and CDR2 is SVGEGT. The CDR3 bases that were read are TGTGCCAGCATTTCTAGTGGCTCCTACGAG. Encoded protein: CASISSGSYE. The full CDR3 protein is CASISSGSYEQYF.

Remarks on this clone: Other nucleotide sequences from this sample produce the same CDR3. CDR3 DNA, as far as it was read: TGCAGTGGGCCCTTGGCGGGATTAATTTGGGATGAG. Encoded protein: CSGPLAGLIWDE. The full CDR3 protein is CSGPLAGLIWDEQFF. The chain carries TRBV20-1 and TRBJ2-1; possibly TRBD2 for D (6 bases). The read ends 3 residues early relative to the CDR3; the germline J gene fills the gap. The CDR3 has 15 residues. V was clipped by 7 bases and J by 8 bases, with 24 bases between them. Germline CDR1 and CDR2: DFQATT and SNEGSKA (reference sequence).

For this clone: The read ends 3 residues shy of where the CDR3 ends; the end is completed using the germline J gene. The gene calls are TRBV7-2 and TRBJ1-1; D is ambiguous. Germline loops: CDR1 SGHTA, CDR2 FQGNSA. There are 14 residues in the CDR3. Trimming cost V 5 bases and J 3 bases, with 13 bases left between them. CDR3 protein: CASSAGGWYTEAFF. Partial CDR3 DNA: TGTGCCAGCAGCGCCGGCGGGTGGTACACTGAA.

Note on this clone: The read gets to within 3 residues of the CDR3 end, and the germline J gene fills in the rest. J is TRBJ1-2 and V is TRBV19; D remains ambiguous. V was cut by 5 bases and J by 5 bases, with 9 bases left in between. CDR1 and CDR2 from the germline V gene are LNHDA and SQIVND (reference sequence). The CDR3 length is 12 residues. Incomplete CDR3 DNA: TGTGCCAGTAGTCTTGTACAGTATGGC. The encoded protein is CASSLVQYG. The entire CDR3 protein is CASSLVQYGYTF.

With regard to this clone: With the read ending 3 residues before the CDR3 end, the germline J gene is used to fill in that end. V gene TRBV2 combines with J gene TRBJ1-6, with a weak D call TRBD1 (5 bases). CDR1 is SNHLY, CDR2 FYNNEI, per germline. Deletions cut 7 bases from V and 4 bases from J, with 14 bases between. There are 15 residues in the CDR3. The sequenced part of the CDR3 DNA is TGTGCCAGCACCCCAGACGGGGGGTATAATTCACCC. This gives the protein CASTPDGGYNSP. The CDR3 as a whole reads CASTPDGGYNSPLHF.

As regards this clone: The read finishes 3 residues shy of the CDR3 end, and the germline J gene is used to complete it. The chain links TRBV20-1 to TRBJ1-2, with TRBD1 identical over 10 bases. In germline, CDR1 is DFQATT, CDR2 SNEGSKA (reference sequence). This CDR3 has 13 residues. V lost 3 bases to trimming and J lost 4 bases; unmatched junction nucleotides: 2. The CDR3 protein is CSARTGGSYGYTF. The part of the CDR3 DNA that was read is TGCAGTGCTAGGACAGGGGGCTCCTATGGC.

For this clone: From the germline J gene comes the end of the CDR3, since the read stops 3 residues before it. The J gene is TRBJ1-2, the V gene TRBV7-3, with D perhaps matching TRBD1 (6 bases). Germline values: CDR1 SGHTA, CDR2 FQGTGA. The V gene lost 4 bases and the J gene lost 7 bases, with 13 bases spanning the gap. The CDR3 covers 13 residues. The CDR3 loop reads CASSSDDRFGYTF. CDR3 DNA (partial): TGTGCCAGCAGCTCCGACGACAGGTTTGGC.

The CDR3 loop reads CASSRRTGEQETQYF. The CDR3 bases that were read are TGTGCCAGCAGCCGGCGGACAGGGGAGCAAGAGACC. The chain uses TRBV7-7 and TRBJ2-5; 9 bases align to TRBD1. The DNA ends 3 residues before the CDR3 does, and the rest of the CDR3 is filled in from the germline J gene. The CDR3 totals 15 residues. Unmatched junction bases numbered 6, after V lost 5 bases and J lost 2 bases. Germline CDR1 SSHAT, CDR2 FNYEAQ (reference sequence).

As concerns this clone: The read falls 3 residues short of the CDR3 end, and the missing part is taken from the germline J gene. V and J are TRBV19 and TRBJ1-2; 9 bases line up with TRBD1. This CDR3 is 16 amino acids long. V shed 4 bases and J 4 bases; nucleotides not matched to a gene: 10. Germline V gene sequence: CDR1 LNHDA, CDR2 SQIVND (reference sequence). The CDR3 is CASSTSGTGWTYGYTF. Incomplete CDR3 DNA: TGTGCCAGTAGTACCTCCGGGACAGGGTGGACCTATGGC. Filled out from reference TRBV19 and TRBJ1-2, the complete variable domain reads DGGITQSPKYLFRKEGQNVTLSCEQNLNHDAMYWYRQDPGQGLRLIYYSQIVNDFQKGDIAEGYSVSREKKESFPLTVTSAQKNPTAFYLCASSTSGTGWTYGYTFGSGTRLTVV.

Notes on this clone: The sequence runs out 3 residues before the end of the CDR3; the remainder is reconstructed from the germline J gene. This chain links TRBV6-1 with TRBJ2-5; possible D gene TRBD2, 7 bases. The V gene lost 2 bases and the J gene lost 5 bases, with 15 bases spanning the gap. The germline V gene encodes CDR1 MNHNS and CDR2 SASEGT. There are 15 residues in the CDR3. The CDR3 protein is CASSENWRGLETQYF. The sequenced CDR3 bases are TGTGCCAGCAGTGAAAATTGGCGGGGGCTCGAGACC.

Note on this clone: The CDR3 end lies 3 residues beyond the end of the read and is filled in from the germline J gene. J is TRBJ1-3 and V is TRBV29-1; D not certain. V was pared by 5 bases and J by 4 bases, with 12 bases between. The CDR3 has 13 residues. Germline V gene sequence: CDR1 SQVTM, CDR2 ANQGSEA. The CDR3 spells CSVLRGSGNTIYF. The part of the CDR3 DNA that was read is TGCAGCGTTCTACGAGGGTCAGGAAACACC.

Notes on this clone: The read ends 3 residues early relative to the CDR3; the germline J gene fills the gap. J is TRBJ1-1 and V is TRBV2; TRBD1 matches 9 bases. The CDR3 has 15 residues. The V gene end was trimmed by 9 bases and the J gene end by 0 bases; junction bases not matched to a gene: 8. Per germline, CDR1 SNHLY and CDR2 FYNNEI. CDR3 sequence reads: CASTGGWALNTEAFF. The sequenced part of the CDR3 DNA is TGTGCCAGTACAGGGGGCTGGGCCTTGAACACTGAA. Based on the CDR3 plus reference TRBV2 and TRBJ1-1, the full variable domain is EPEVTQTPSHQVTQMGQEVILRCVPISNHLYFYWYRQILGQKVEFLVSFYNNEISEKSEIFDDQFSVERPDGSNFTLKIRSTKLEDSAMYFCASTGGWALNTEAFFGQGTRLTVV.

The CDR3 bases that were read are TGCAGCGTTGAAGAAGGACACCCTTGGGATGAG. It encodes CSVEEGHPWDE. In full, the CDR3 reads CSVEEGHPWDEQFF. The V call is TRBV29-1, the J call TRBJ2-1; D is perhaps TRBD1 (5 bases). The read ends 3 residues before the CDR3 terminus; that terminus is restored from the germline J gene. Germline V gives CDR1 SQVTM, CDR2 ANQGSEA. V dropped 0 bases and J dropped 8 bases, with 14 bases sitting between them. There are 14 residues in the CDR3.

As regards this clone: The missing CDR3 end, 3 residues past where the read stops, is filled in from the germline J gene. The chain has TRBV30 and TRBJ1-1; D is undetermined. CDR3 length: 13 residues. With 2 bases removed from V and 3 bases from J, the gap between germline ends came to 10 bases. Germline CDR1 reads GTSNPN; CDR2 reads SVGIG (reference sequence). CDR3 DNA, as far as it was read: TGTGCCTGGAGTCCCGGGGTGGACACTGAA. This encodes CAWSPGVDTE. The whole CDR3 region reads CAWSPGVDTEAFF.

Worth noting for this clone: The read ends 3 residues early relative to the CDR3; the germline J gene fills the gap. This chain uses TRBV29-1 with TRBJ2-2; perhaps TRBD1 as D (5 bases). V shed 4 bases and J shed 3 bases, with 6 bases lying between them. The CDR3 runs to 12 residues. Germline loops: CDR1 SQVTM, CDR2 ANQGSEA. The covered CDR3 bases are TGCAGCGTTGGACAGTACACCGGGGAG. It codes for CSVGQYTGE. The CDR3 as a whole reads CSVGQYTGELFF.

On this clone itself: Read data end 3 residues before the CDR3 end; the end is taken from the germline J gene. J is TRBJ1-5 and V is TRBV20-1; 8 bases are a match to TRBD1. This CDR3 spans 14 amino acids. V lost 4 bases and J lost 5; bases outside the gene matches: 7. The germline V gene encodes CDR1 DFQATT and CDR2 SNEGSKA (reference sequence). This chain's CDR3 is CSAKGQGYYQPQHF. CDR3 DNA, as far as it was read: TGCAGTGCTAAAGGACAGGGTTACTATCAGCCC.

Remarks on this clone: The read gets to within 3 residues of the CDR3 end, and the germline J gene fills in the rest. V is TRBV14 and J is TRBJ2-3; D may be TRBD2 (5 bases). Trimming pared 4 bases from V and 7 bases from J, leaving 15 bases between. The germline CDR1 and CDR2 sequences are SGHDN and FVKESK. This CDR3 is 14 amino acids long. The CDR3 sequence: CASSLNGVSNTQYF. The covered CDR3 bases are TGTGCCAGCAGCCTAAACGGGGTTTCAAATACG.